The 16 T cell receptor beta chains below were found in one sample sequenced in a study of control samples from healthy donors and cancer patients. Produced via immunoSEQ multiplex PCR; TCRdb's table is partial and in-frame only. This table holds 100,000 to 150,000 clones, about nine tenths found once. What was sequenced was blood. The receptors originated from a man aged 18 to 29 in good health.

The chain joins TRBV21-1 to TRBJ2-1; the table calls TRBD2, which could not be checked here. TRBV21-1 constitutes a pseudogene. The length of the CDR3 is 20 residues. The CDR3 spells CASSPGVLASGGSSYNEQFF. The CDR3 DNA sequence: TGTGCCAGCAGCCCAGGGGTTCTGGCTAGCGGGGGGAGCTCCTACAATGAGCAGTTCTTC.

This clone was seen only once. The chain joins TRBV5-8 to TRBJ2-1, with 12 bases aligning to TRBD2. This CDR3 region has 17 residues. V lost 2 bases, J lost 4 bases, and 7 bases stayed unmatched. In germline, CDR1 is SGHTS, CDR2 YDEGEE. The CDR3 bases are TGTGCCAGCAGCTTCCTCGGGACTAGCGGGCCATACAATGAGCAGTTCTTC. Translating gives CASSFLGTSGPYNEQFF.

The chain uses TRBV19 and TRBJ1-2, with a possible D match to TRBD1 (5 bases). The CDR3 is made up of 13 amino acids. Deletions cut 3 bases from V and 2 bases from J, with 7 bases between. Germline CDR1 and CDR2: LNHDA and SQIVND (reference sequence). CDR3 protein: CASSISGNYGYTF. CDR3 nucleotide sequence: TGTGCCAGTAGTATTTCAGGGAACTATGGCTACACCTTC.

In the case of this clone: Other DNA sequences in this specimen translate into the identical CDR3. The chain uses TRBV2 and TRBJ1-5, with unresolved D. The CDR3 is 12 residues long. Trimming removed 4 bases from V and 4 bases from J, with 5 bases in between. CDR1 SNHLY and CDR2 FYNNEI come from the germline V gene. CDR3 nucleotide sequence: TGTGCCAGCAGTGGAGGGAATCAGCCCCAGCATTTT. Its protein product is CASSGGNQPQHF. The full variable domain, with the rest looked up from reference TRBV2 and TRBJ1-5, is EPEVTQTPSHQVTQMGQEVILRCVPISNHLYFYWYRQILGQKVEFLVSFYNNEISEKSEIFDDQFSVERPDGSNFTLKIRSTKLEDSAMYFCASSGGNQPQHFGDGTRLSIL.

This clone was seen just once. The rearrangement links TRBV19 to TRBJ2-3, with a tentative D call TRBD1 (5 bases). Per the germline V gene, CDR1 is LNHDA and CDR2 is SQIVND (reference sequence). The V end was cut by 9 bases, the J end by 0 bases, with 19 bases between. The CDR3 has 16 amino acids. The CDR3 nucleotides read TGTGCCAGCGGGTCCAAATCAGGGAAGAGCACAGATACGCAGTATTTT. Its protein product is CASGSKSGKSTDTQYF.

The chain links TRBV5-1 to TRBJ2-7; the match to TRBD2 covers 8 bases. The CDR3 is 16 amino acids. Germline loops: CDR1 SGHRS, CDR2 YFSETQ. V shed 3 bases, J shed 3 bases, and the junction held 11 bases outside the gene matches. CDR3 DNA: TGCGCCAGCAGCTCAGGAGGCGGGGGGCCCCGCTACGAGCAGTACTTC. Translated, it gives CASSSGGGGPRYEQYF.

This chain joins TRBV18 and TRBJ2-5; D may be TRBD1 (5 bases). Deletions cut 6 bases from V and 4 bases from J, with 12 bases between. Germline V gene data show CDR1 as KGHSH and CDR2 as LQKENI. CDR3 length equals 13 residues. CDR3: CASSLGLRETQYF. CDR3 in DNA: TGTGCCAGCTCCCTGGGGCTTCGAGAGACCCAGTACTTC.

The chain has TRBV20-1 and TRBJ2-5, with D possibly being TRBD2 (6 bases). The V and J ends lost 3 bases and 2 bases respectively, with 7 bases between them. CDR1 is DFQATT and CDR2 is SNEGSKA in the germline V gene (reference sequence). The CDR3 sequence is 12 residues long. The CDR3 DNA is TGCAGTGCTAGTGCGGGACAAGAGACCCAGTACTTC. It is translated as CSASAGQETQYF.

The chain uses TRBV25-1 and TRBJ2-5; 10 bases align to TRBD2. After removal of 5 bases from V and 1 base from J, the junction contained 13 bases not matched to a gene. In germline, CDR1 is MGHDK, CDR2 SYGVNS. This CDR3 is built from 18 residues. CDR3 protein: CASSPGLSGRKGQETQYF. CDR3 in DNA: TGTGCCAGCAGTCCCGGGCTTAGCGGGAGGAAAGGCCAAGAGACCCAGTACTTC.

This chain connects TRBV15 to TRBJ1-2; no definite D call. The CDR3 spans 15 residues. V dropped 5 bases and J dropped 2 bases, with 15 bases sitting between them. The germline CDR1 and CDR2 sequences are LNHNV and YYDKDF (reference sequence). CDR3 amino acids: CATSPFGSRNYGYTF. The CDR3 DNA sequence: TGTGCCACCAGCCCTTTTGGATCTAGAAACTATGGCTACACCTTC.

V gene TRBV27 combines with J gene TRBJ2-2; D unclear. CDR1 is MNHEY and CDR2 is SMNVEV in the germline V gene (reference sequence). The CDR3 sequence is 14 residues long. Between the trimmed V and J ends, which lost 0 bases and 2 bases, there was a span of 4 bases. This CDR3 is CASSLSGNTGELFF. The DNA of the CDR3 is TGTGCCAGCAGTTTATCCGGAAACACCGGGGAGCTGTTTTTT.

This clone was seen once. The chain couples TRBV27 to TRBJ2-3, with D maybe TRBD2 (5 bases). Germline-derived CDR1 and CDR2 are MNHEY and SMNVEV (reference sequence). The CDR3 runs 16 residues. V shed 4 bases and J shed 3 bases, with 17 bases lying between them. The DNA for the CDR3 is TGTGCCAGCAGTTCAACGCCGGGAATAGGAACAGATACGCAGTATTTT. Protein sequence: CASSSTPGIGTDTQYF.

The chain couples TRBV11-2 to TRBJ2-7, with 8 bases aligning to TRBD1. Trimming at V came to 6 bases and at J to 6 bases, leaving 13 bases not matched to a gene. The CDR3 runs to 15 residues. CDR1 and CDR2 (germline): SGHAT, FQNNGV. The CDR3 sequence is CASRSIQGRGPEQYF. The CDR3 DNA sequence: TGTGCCAGCAGATCCATCCAGGGCAGGGGGCCCGAGCAGTACTTC.

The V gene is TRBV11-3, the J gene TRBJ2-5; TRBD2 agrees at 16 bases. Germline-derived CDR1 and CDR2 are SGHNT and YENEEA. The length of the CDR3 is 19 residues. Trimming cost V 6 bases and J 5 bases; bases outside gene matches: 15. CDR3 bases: TGTGCCAGCAGAGGAGGGACTAGCGGGAGGGCCGATCGCAGGGAGACCCAGTACTTC. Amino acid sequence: CASRGGTSGRADRRETQYF. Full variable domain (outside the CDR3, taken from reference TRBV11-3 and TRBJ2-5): EAGVVQSPRYKIIEKKQPVAFWCNPISGHNTLYWYLQNLGQGPELLIRYENEEAVDDSQLPKDRFSAERLKGVDSTLKIQPAELGDSAVYLCASRGGTSGRADRRETQYFGPGTRLLVL.

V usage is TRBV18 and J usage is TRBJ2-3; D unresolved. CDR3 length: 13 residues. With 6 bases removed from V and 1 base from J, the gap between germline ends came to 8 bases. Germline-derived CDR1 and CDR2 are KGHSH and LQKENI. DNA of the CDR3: TGTGCCAGCTCCTTAGACGGCACAGATACGCAGTATTTT. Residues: CASSLDGTDTQYF.

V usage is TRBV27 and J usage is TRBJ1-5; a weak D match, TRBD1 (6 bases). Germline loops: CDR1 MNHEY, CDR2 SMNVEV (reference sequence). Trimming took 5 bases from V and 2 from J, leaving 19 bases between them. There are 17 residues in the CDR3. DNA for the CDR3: TGTGCCAGCAGTCCGCGGAGGGGGGGATCTGGCAATCAGCCCCAGCATTTT. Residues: CASSPRRGGSGNQPQHF.